This TCR beta chain originates from a study of cytomegalovirus exposure and HLA in healthy donors (dated by TCRdb to between 2016 and 2019). Looking at the study overall: An earlier analysis of 550 to 700 of the donors reported 250 to 300 Gb of sequence data and about 100 million unique TCR beta sequences from about 180 million T cells. Typing coverage differed by locus: A, B, C, DRB1 and DQB1 were typed in about 620-640 donors, DQA1 in about 510, DPA1 in around 600, and DPB1 in 400 to 490. A later analysis re-examined previously published TCR beta repertoires from 600 to 700 donors and added high-resolution HLA genotyping to investigate patterns of TCR occurrence. Donor age, sex, ethnicity and CMV serostatus were collected together with the repertoire data. In a later genetic analysis, genome-wide SNP genotypes for about three fifths of the roughly 670 donors were used, and that subset was treated as a discovery cohort. Roughly five DR-DQ haplotypes were handled as single units for association and clustering, since linkage in the cohort was strong. HLA typing included class I and class II loci at four-digit resolution. Among roughly 400 genotyped donors of the cohort, an average of about 220,000 unique TCR beta nucleotide sequences was sequenced per donor, of which about 19% were non-productive. Rather than drawing on any new phenotypic data, the later analysis identified candidate immune exposures from TCR beta sequences and the way those sequences occurred across donors. The study profiled the T cell repertoires of under 850 subjects by immunosequencing and related them to cytomegalovirus serostatus. To decide whether each TCR beta V gene segment behaved as functional or pseudogenic, an earlier analysis of approximately 600 of the donors relied on high-throughput TCR beta sequencing. In addition to the first cohort of about 650 subjects, a separate validation cohort of approximately 130 different subjects was used. Of the roughly 400 genotyped donors, about 84% fell in the genetic ancestry cluster associated with self-reported Caucasian donors. Every repertoire in the discovery cohort had been generated on one and the same sequencing platform. The study combined high-throughput TCR immunosequencing, statistical association of individual TCRs with disease status, and machine learning to predict cytomegalovirus infection status. The study aimed to test whether cataloging public T cell receptors could reveal signatures of past pathogen exposure. Roughly 300 gigabases of sequencing data and tens of millions of unique TCR sequences were included in an early release covering several hundred HLA-typed donors. The research as a whole found: Strong co-occurrence of HLA alleles, especially DR and DQ, made assigning TCR associations to individual alleles difficult. The study listed 164 TCR beta chains as associated with cytomegalovirus. In a later analysis, several top co-occurrence clusters were reported to appear linked to parvovirus B19, influenza, CMV and Epstein-Barr virus. The 87-base-pair reads could not distinguish some IMGT-functional V segments, including TRBV6-2 and TRBV6-3, so those segments were excluded. A further reported finding was that TCR beta sequences accurately predicted the HLA-A and HLA-B alleles for most subjects in the first cohort. In a later analysis, HLA-associated TCR beta chains were found to be more clonally expanded and to have lower generation probabilities than equally common non-associated chains. In a later analysis, 15,000 to 20,000 TCR beta sequences were associated with specific HLA alleles at a false discovery rate of 0.05. Presence/absence analyses assumed roughly uniform sequencing depth across donors, an assumption that may not hold. Because some donors lacked HLA typing at each locus, the association tests relied only on the typed subset. Most CMV-associated TCR beta chains appeared to be HLA-restricted in a later analysis, and the HLA associations seemed to be driven largely by CMV exposure. In both the original and validation cohorts, the classifier was reported to diagnose cytomegalovirus status with high specificity and sensitivity. Broadly in line with IMGT annotations, most TCR beta V segments showed up in productive rearrangements about 87% or about 30% of the time in an earlier analysis of several hundred of the donors. Linkage disequilibrium might explain the correlated functional status among segregating V segments, but an unknown experimental factor could not be ruled out. In vitro tests confirmed that a few of the cytomegalovirus-associated TCR beta chains recognize cytomegalovirus antigens. V-gene and J-gene trimming of TCR beta chains was associated with a missense DCLRE1C variant in a later genetic analysis, and the association was replicated in an independent cohort. The authors suggested that the approach could potentially be extended to other disease states and immunological phenotypes. Most TCR sequences were seen in very few donors, while some public TCRs were found in many individuals. According to a later analysis, TCR association rates differed among HLA loci, with DRB1 alleles showing the most associated TCRs and HLA-C alleles showing the fewest. In this cohort, only TCR beta chains were sequenced, and detectable features were limited by the absence of alpha or paired-chain data. According to a later genetic analysis, donors in an Asian-associated ancestry cluster had fewer N-insertions in productive TCRs than the approximately 700-donor mean. The earlier analysis of fewer than 750 of the donors excluded roughly 17 rarely observed V segments, including chromosome 9 orphons, because counts were too low. The only immune exposure information available for the cohort was CMV serostatus. The sequencing pipeline was judged likely to have produced a cluster of highly shared sequence variants as a technical artifact.

On this clone itself: The antigen it recognizes is unknown.

Preparation of the library involved the immunoSEQ multiplex PCR assay. A mixture of 60 forward primers for TCR Vbeta segments and 13 reverse primers for TCR Jbeta segments was used in the multiplex PCR. The CDR3 region of rearranged TCR beta genes was amplified from genomic DNA with a multiplex PCR assay. The Illumina HiSeq System was used to sequence the amplified TCR beta libraries as 87-base-pair reads. The authors' analysis ran thus. A later analysis tallied 75 million to 95 million unique TCR beta chains across the 550 to 850 repertoires, and 10 million to 11 million of those chains were shared by two or more donors. A nearest-neighbor algorithm error-corrected the raw reads and collapsed the reads into unique sequences, merging closely related sequences to remove PCR and sequencing errors. To assign V, D and J gene segments, CDR3 sequences were aligned to IMGT reference sequences. Each retained sequence needed at least a six-nucleotide match to both a V gene segment and a J gene segment. Rearrangements were classified as productive when the CDR3 lacked stop codons and remained in frame with V and J, and all other rearrangements were classified as non-productive. Following IMGT convention, CDR3 was defined as the stretch from the second conserved V-encoded cysteine to the conserved J-encoded phenylalanine. In an earlier analysis of roughly 610 of the donors, sequences lacking an unambiguous match to a single V gene segment were excluded. An earlier analysis of 587 of the donors classified V segments as functional when productive rearrangements were above 56.7% and as segregating when the standard deviation between donors was above 5%. To diagnose cytomegalovirus status from the catalog of TCR beta chain sequences, a statistical classification framework was built. V and J gene assignment, in a later analysis, came from comparing TCR nucleotide sequences with IMGT/GENE-DB human TR gene sequences. In a later analysis, CDR3 sequences and most-parsimonious VDJ recombination scenarios were assigned using the TCRdist pipeline. In a later analysis, every TCR beta chain was defined by the combination of its CDR3 amino acid sequence and its V-gene family, and reads without a unique V-gene family were dropped. A later analysis removed 500 to 600 highly shared, low-generation-probability nucleotide sequences to deal with suspected cross-contamination and a sequencing artifact. For each public chain, a later analysis derived a clonal expansion index from normalized ranks of inferred template counts within each repertoire. A later analysis computed generation probabilities with a VDJ recombination model fitted to out-of-frame rearrangements, and checked the results against IGoR. A later analysis scored TCR-TCR, TCR-HLA and TCR-CMV co-occurrence with hypergeometric tests, applying a repertoire-size bias correction to TCR pairs. False discovery rates were estimated in a later analysis by permuting HLA or CMV assignments 20 times. In a later analysis, co-occurring TCRs were grouped using DBSCAN, and TCRdist sequence similarity was added for clustering within HLA-allele-positive subsets. Co-occurrence clustering excluded repertoires with fewer than 30,000 or more than 120,000 public chains, plus five with anomalous nucleotide sharing. This immuneACCESS table, as held by TCRdb, lists in-frame sequences with V and J called but not all clones. Of the missing ones, under half trace to an unresolved V gene in checked studies; the others have no known cause. V and J calls and clone size come straight from that table; D and trimming were deduced from the DNA. The sample table holds about 72,000 clones. The ten biggest clones cover 5% of the sample.

The germline V gene yields SGHRS for CDR1 and YFSETQ for CDR2. There are 14 amino acids in the CDR3, from cysteine to phenylalanine inclusive. Left in the record is the CDR3 DNA by itself, 42 bases read in frame from the first base. V is shortened by 3 bases, J by 7 bases, and the region joining them spans 16 bases. The cohort was made up of 666 healthy bone marrow donors. All cohort members were sampled while nominally healthy, although unrecorded immune exposures were likely present. The donor tested CMV seropositive and was one of the 289 seropositive cohort members. A peripheral blood sample was provided by each donor, and peripheral blood mononuclear cells were used for TCR beta sequencing. The Qiagen DNeasy Blood Extraction Kit was used to extract genomic DNA from the blood cell samples.

The specimen was PBMCs. The rearranged segments are TRBV5-1 and TRBJ1-2, with TRBD1 tentatively as D gene (6 bases match). The receptor was derived from a woman in her forties in good health and CMV-seropositive. The CDR3 has the sequence CASSYETGSSGYTF. The bases are TGCGCCAGCAGCTATGAGACAGGAAGTAGTGGCTACACCTTC.